This TCR beta chain was obtained from a study of shared clonotypes between healthy human individuals. Broader study findings: Some clonotypes were shared by all four sorted-subset donors, while others were not shared. The non-shared ones had lower generation probabilities than the shared ones.

In the case of this clone: Antigen specificity is unknown.

It was CD45RO-negative cells, positively selected for CCR7, that made up naive CD8 cells, with terminally differentiated effector memory CD45RA+ cells excluded. The method was immunoSEQ multiplex PCR; TCRdb's version includes in-frame clones alone and lacks a portion of them. The table records 700,000 to 950,000 clones, approximately 97% of them present only once. The CDR3 sequence is 13 residues long. Between the trimmed V and J ends, which lost 3 bases and 0 bases, there was a span of 5 bases. Germline V gene lookup returns CDR1 GTSNPN and CDR2 SVGIG (reference sequence). V is TRBV30 and J is TRBJ1-4; D uncertain. The sequenced sample was naive CD8+ T cells sorted from blood. The clonotype was recovered from a young man in good health. DNA of the CDR3: TGTGCCTGGAGAACTGCAACTAATGAAAAACTGTTTTTT. Its protein product is CAWRTATNEKLFF.